These T cell receptor beta chains were read from a single sample in a study of blood T cell repertoires in COVID-19. TCRdb's table, derived via immunoSEQ multiplex PCR, lists solely in-frame clones and lacks some. The table records roughly 250,000 clones, around four fifths of them present only once. What was sequenced was peripheral blood. Every receptor here comes from a middle-aged woman with active or convalescent COVID-19. Each CDR3 is given with its conserved first and last residue. Fields, in order: D gene, V gene, clone size, J gene, CDR3 protein, CDR3 DNA. D genes are given only for firm matches. Not all rows give a size; the values are once, few, many and, for expanded clones, a class.

D: TRBD2; V: TRBV2; size: -; J: TRBJ2-7; CDR3: CASRGTSGGYEQYF; DNA: TGTGCCAGCAGAGGGACTAGCGGGGGGTACGAGCAGTACTTC
D: -; V: TRBV30; size: -; J: TRBJ1-4; CDR3: CAWSGGPNEKLFF; DNA: TGTGCCTGGAGTGGGGGGCCTAATGAAAAACTGTTTTTT
D: -; V: TRBV9; size: -; J: TRBJ2-3; CDR3: CASSVAGGGTDTQYF; DNA: TGTGCCAGCAGCGTAGCGGGGGGCGGTACAGATACGCAGTATTTT
D: -; V: TRBV28; size: few; J: TRBJ1-5; CDR3: CASSFSGPQHF; DNA: TGTGCCAGCAGCTTCTCAGGGCCCCAGCATTTT
D: -; V: TRBV7-3; size: -; J: TRBJ2-3; CDR3: CASSVGRGDTQYF; DNA: TGTGCCAGCAGCGTCGGGCGGGGAGATACGCAGTATTTT
D: TRBD1; V: TRBV5-1; size: -; J: TRBJ1-2; CDR3: CASSHDRGQNGYTF; DNA: TGCGCCAGCAGCCACGACAGGGGGCAGAATGGCTACACCTTC
D: TRBD1; V: TRBV2; size: -; J: TRBJ1-5; CDR3: CASSADRPDHQPQHF; DNA: TGTGCCAGCAGTGCGGACAGGCCCGATCATCAGCCCCAGCATTTT
D: TRBD1; V: TRBV19; size: -; J: TRBJ1-5; CDR3: CASRDRSNQPQHF; DNA: TGTGCCAGCCGGGACAGAAGCAATCAGCCCCAGCATTTT
D: -; V: TRBV5-1; size: -; J: TRBJ1-1; CDR3: CASSLGGSTTEAFF; DNA: TGCGCCAGCAGCTTGGGAGGGTCTACGACTGAAGCTTTCTTT
D: -; V: TRBV5-1; size: -; J: TRBJ1-1; CDR3: CASSGDLQGVRAEAFF; DNA: TGCGCCAGCAGCGGAGACTTACAGGGAGTGAGGGCTGAAGCTTTCTTT
D: -; V: TRBV19; size: -; J: TRBJ2-2; CDR3: CASQSSAAGTGELFF; DNA: TGTGCCAGTCAGTCTAGCGCCGCCGGCACCGGGGAGCTGTTTTTT
D: -; V: TRBV5-5; size: -; J: TRBJ2-1; CDR3: CASSPQVGFGFNEQFF; DNA: TGTGCCAGCAGCCCCCAGGTAGGCTTCGGCTTCAATGAGCAGTTCTTC
D: TRBD1; V: TRBV10-3; size: -; J: TRBJ1-1; CDR3: CAIRTGGEGTEAFF; DNA: TGTGCCATCAGAACAGGGGGCGAGGGCACTGAAGCTTTCTTT
D: -; V: TRBV5-1; size: once; J: TRBJ2-5; CDR3: CASSYLDRVQETQYF; DNA: TGCGCCAGCAGCTACCTGGACAGAGTCCAAGAGACCCAGTACTTC
D: TRBD1; V: TRBV5-1; size: -; J: TRBJ2-2; CDR3: CASSFPTQGETGELFF; DNA: TGCGCCAGCAGCTTCCCTACACAGGGGGAAACCGGGGAGCTGTTTTTT
D: TRBD1; V: TRBV30; size: -; J: TRBJ2-2; CDR3: CAWDFGQGGTGELFF; DNA: TGTGCCTGGGACTTTGGACAGGGGGGCACCGGGGAGCTGTTTTTT
D: TRBD1; V: TRBV6-6; size: -; J: TRBJ1-6; CDR3: CASSPPPLGTDFNSPLHF; DNA: TGTGCCAGCAGTCCGCCCCCCTTGGGGACAGATTTTAATTCACCCCTCCACTTT
D: -; V: TRBV12-3/TRBV12-4; size: -; J: TRBJ1-5; CDR3: CASTQGNNQPQHF; DNA: TGTGCCAGTACACAGGGAAACAATCAGCCCCAGCATTTT
D: TRBD1; V: TRBV4-1; size: once; J: TRBJ1-1; CDR3: CASSHHGQGNTEAFF; DNA: TGCGCCAGCAGCCACCACGGACAGGGGAACACTGAAGCTTTCTTT
D: -; V: TRBV18; size: few; J: TRBJ1-4; CDR3: CASSPSESLLFF; DNA: TGTGCCAGCTCACCATCGGAGTCTCTTCTGTTTTTT
D: -; V: TRBV19; size: -; J: TRBJ2-7; CDR3: CASSDRYEQYF; DNA: TGTGCCAGTAGTGACAGGTACGAGCAGTACTTC
D: TRBD2; V: TRBV19; size: -; J: TRBJ2-3; CDR3: CASSAPTSGDLRSTDTQYF; DNA: TGTGCCAGTAGTGCCCCAACTAGCGGGGATTTGAGGAGTACAGATACGCAGTATTTT
D: -; V: TRBV5-4; size: -; J: TRBJ2-7; CDR3: CASSWTGRGIPSYEQYF; DNA: TGTGCCAGCAGCTGGACGGGGCGGGGAATACCCTCCTACGAGCAGTACTTC
D: -; V: TRBV10-2; size: -; J: TRBJ2-3; CDR3: CASADWGTLFF; DNA: TGCGCCAGCGCCGATTGGGGGACACTTTTTTTT
D: -; V: TRBV28; size: -; J: TRBJ1-2; CDR3: CASSRIATSSGGYTF; DNA: TGTGCCAGCAGTAGGATTGCGACTTCCTCGGGGGGCTACACCTTC
D: TRBD2; V: TRBV5-1; size: -; J: TRBJ2-5; CDR3: CASSFRLSGGAFQETQYF; DNA: TGCGCCAGCAGCTTTCGACTGAGCGGGGGGGCCTTCCAAGAGACCCAGTACTTC
D: -; V: TRBV25-1; size: -; J: TRBJ1-4; CDR3: CASSYYEKLFF; DNA: TGTGCCAGCAGCTATTATGAAAAACTGTTTTTT
D: TRBD1; V: TRBV7-3; size: -; J: TRBJ1-1; CDR3: CASSLMTGTEAFF; DNA: TGTGCCAGCAGCCTAATGACAGGGACTGAAGCTTTCTTT
D: -; V: TRBV6-6; size: -; J: TRBJ1-2; CDR3: CASSYGIQGGSYGYTF; DNA: TGTGCCAGCAGTTACGGAATACAGGGCGGTAGCTATGGCTACACCTTC
D: TRBD1; V: TRBV5-6; size: once; J: TRBJ1-4; CDR3: CASSSTGGGNDEKLFF; DNA: TGTGCCAGCAGCTCGACAGGGGGCGGAAATGATGAAAAACTGTTTTTT
D: -; V: TRBV15; size: -; J: TRBJ2-3; CDR3: CATSREGKGSDTQYF; DNA: TGTGCCACCAGCAGAGAGGGCAAAGGTTCGGATACGCAGTATTTT
D: TRBD2; V: TRBV7-3; size: -; J: TRBJ2-3; CDR3: CASSFSRGGYADTQYF; DNA: TGTGCCAGCAGCTTCTCCCGGGGGGGCTACGCAGATACGCAGTATTTT
D: -; V: TRBV10-2; size: -; J: TRBJ1-2; CDR3: CASSESPAPGGYTF; DNA: TGCGCCAGCAGTGAGTCGCCCGCCCCAGGAGGCTACACCTTC
D: TRBD1; V: TRBV5-6; size: -; J: TRBJ2-5; CDR3: CASRDRAQETQYF; DNA: TGTGCCAGCAGGGACAGGGCCCAAGAGACCCAGTACTTC
D: -; V: TRBV10-3; size: -; J: TRBJ1-5; CDR3: CAISGIGDNQPQHF; DNA: TGTGCCATCAGTGGAATAGGGGACAATCAGCCCCAGCATTTT
D: -; V: TRBV2; size: few; J: TRBJ2-2; CDR3: CASSESPNTGELFF; DNA: TGTGCCAGCAGTGAGAGTCCCAACACCGGGGAGCTGTTTTTT
D: -; V: TRBV28; size: -; J: TRBJ1-1; CDR3: CASHGGAVNTEAFF; DNA: TGTGCCAGCCATGGGGGGGCCGTGAACACTGAAGCTTTCTTT
D: -; V: TRBV3-1/TRBV3-2; size: -; J: TRBJ1-5; CDR3: CASSPGGAQPQHF; DNA: TGTGCCAGCAGCCCCGGGGGTGCTCAGCCCCAGCATTTT
D: -; V: TRBV14; size: -; J: TRBJ2-2; CDR3: CASSQVSRDTGELFF; DNA: TGTGCCAGCAGCCAAGTATCCAGGGACACCGGGGAGCTGTTTTTT
D: TRBD1; V: TRBV5-1; size: -; J: TRBJ2-7; CDR3: CASSPGTGSYEQYF; DNA: TGCGCCAGCAGCCCCGGGACAGGGTCTTACGAGCAGTACTTC
D: TRBD1; V: TRBV28; size: -; J: TRBJ1-6; CDR3: CASRVGGNSPLHF; DNA: TGTGCCAGCAGGGTAGGGGGCAATTCACCCCTCCACTTT
D: -; V: TRBV10-1; size: -; J: TRBJ1-2; CDR3: CASSATANYGYTF; DNA: TGCGCCAGCAGTGCTACAGCTAACTATGGCTACACCTTC
D: -; V: TRBV7-3; size: -; J: TRBJ2-3; CDR3: CASSLFKRATDTQYF; DNA: TGTGCCAGCAGCTTGTTTAAGCGGGCCACAGATACGCAGTATTTT
D: -; V: TRBV18; size: -; J: TRBJ2-2; CDR3: CASSPVGSNTGELFF; DNA: TGTGCCAGCTCACCAGTGGGCTCCAACACCGGGGAGCTGTTTTTT
D: -; V: TRBV19; size: -; J: TRBJ2-2; CDR3: CASSLQMNTGELFF; DNA: TGTGCCAGTAGTCTCCAGATGAACACCGGGGAGCTGTTTTTT
D: TRBD1; V: TRBV15; size: -; J: TRBJ2-3; CDR3: CATSKRQGVGTDTQYF; DNA: TGTGCCACCAGCAAACGACAGGGGGTGGGCACAGATACGCAGTATTTT
D: TRBD2; V: TRBV5-5; size: few; J: TRBJ2-1; CDR3: CASSSSGGAFNEQFF; DNA: TGTGCCAGCAGCTCCAGCGGGGGGGCCTTTAATGAGCAGTTCTTC
D: -; V: TRBV9; size: -; J: TRBJ1-1; CDR3: CASRRAFDTEAFF; DNA: TGTGCCAGCAGGCGGGCGTTTGACACTGAAGCTTTCTTT
D: -; V: TRBV14; size: few; J: TRBJ2-1; CDR3: CASSQELRRHEQFF; DNA: TGTGCCAGCAGCCAAGAACTTCGGAGGCATGAGCAGTTCTTC
D: TRBD1; V: TRBV18; size: -; J: TRBJ1-1; CDR3: CASSTTGGGTEAFF; DNA: TGTGCCAGCTCAACGACAGGGGGCGGCACTGAAGCTTTCTTT
D: TRBD1; V: TRBV10-2; size: -; J: TRBJ1-5; CDR3: CATGQGGEPQHF; DNA: TGCGCCACCGGACAGGGGGGAGAGCCCCAGCATTTT
D: TRBD2; V: TRBV29-1; size: -; J: TRBJ2-2; CDR3: CSVLPPTSGVAGELFF; DNA: TGCAGCGTTCTCCCCCCGACTAGCGGGGTAGCCGGGGAGCTGTTTTTT
D: TRBD1; V: TRBV19; size: -; J: TRBJ2-7; CDR3: CASRGQGTHFYEQYF; DNA: TGTGCCAGTAGGGGACAGGGGACCCACTTCTACGAGCAGTACTTC
D: -; V: TRBV6-6; size: -; J: TRBJ1-1; CDR3: CASSTGVMGEAFF; DNA: TGTGCCAGCTCAACGGGGGTGATGGGTGAAGCTTTCTTT
D: -; V: TRBV30; size: few; J: TRBJ1-4; CDR3: CAWSYSLGAEKLFF; DNA: TGTGCCTGGAGCTATAGTCTGGGAGCGGAAAAACTGTTTTTT
D: TRBD2; V: TRBV10-1; size: -; J: TRBJ2-1; CDR3: CASSESGLAGANEQFF; DNA: TGCGCCAGCAGTGAGTCGGGACTAGCGGGGGCGAATGAGCAGTTCTTC